This T cell receptor (beta chain) comes out of a study of T cell repertoires in cytomegalovirus infection. TCRdb reprocessed the reads via MiXCR and lists one record per CDR3 protein. The profile shows roughly 990,000 distinct CDR3 sequences, roughly 31% of them singletons. The V gene's germline CDR1 is MNHNY and CDR2 SVGAGI (reference sequence). The V gene lost 6 bases and the J gene lost 3 bases, with 18 bases spanning the gap. CDR3 length: 15 residues. Comment on this clonotype: Its antigen is undetermined.

The material sequenced was cultured CD8+ T cells from PBMCs, taken from culture after CMV antigen stimulation. The clonotype was recovered from a human donor in good health (CMV status not recorded). Some clones in this sample may be carry-over from other donors' samples. This chain uses TRBV6-6 with TRBJ2-7; D gene unclear. The CDR3 DNA reads as TGTGCCAGCAGCCCCGGGCCTCTGGGTGGCTACGAGCAGTACTTC. It yields the protein CASSPGPLGGYEQYF.